The present T cell receptor beta chain was sequenced within a study of blood T cell repertoires in COVID-19. On the study more broadly: Sources were T cells, B-cell-depleted T cells, or PBMCs; the material itself was cDNA or gDNA.

With regard to this clone: A junction end diverges from the germline sequence, so it may reflect a read error.

The assay was immunoSEQ multiplex PCR, and TCRdb's table has in-frame clones only and misses some. In the table there are approximately 150,000 clones, around four fifths of which are singletons. Germline CDR1 SSHAT, CDR2 FNYEAQ (reference sequence). CDR3 length: 13 amino acids. The sequence derives from a woman in her 50s with acute COVID-19. Specimen: PBMCs or T cells enriched from blood (not recorded which). The V call is TRBV7-7, the J call TRBJ1-6; D gene unclear. Here the CDR3 reads CASSRAYNSPLHF. The CDR3 nucleotides read TGTGCTAGCAGTCGGGCCTATAATTCACCCCTCCACTTT.